This T cell receptor beta chain emerged from a study of regulatory T cells in long-lasting Graves disease. The time point is: newly diagnosed GD, antithyroid drugs for less than 3 months. Extracted PBMC RNA gave rise to the TCR library. V lost 2 bases and J 5 bases, leaving 11 bases between the germline ends. The CDR3 runs 14 residues. Looked up from germline, CDR1 is LGHNT and CDR2 is FRNRAP. This clonotype occurred many times. HTBI primers from iRepertoire and Arm-PCR of CDR3 regions yielded the TCR beta libraries. Each CDR3 protein is one row after TCRdb ran MiXCR on the multiplex PCR reads. The sample yields roughly 500,000 distinct CDR3 sequences, 12% seen once. The sample was also reused in another study, on T cells in Graves' hyperthyroidism and ophthalmopathy. That publication notes: With the HTBI primer set, the TCR CDR3 went through a first round of RT-PCR. Most thyroid clonotypes expanded above 0.001 were also detected in blood. Prediction of ophthalmopathy progression came a median around 6 months pre-onset.

The sequencing here drew on peripheral blood mononuclear cells (PBMCs), taken at new diagnosis, from a patient treated with antithyroid drugs. The chain carries TRBV12-5 and TRBJ2-3, with unresolved D. The source of this sequence is a woman in her 30s with Graves disease. The CDR3 spells CASGLWELQDTQYF. The DNA of the CDR3 is TGTGCTAGTGGTTTGTGGGAATTACAAGATACGCAGTATTTT.